This T cell receptor beta chain was found in a study of blood T cells in healthy people across ages (dated by TCRdb to the mid-2010s). Study-level background: In model experiments, template switching captured roughly one uniquely barcoded TCR beta cDNA molecule for every two T cells. Using deep sequencing normalized with unique cDNA molecular identifiers, the study measured how TCR beta repertoire diversity changes with age. The donors were split into four age groups: young (average 16 years), middle-aged (about 40), aged (about 56) and long-lived (roughly 80). Donors of different ages were randomly distributed across sequencing lanes to avoid experimental bias. The study analyzed two additional independent replicas of 1 million unique cDNA reads from the same blood draw for two donors, one aged 18 to 29 and one aged 80 or older. The study at large found these results: Compared with the aged group, the long-lived group had more naive CD4+ T cells, fewer expanded clones and increased TCR diversity, a pattern suggesting age selection. Conclusive comparison of naive and antigen-experienced compartments was prevented by the profiling of bulk unsorted PBMCs. Observed TCR beta diversity per million T cells fell roughly linearly with age, and a significant reduction was already apparent by age roughly 41. Because the CMV infection status of the donors was unknown, age-related changes in expanded clonotypes may potentially have been confounded. Observed TCR beta diversity correlated strongly with the percentage of naive T cells measured by flow cytometry. Estimates of total diversity based on one million sequenced T cells were regarded as lower bounds and as underestimates.

On this clonotype: The specificity of this receptor is unknown. Qualities for individual bases were not recorded, and no much larger clone is one base off.

Receptors were amplified or captured by 5' RACE. Instrument used: Illumina HiSeq 2500. The second PCR ran for roughly 7 to 11 cycles and used a J-beta primer mix along with a sample-barcoded 5' primer. Each TCR beta cDNA molecule received a unique molecular identifier from a template-switch 5' adaptor carrying 12 random nucleotides. At least 2.5 million CDR3-containing paired-end reads were obtained from each sample. The Mint cDNA synthesis kit, primed by a TRBC-specific oligonucleotide, was used to synthesize first-strand cDNA from all RNA. Following uracil-DNA glycosylase treatment, all cDNA underwent a first 18-cycle PCR with the universal primers M1SS and BC2_uni_R. In the paper's pipeline: For normalization, 1 million high-quality reads were randomly selected from each sample, with every read carrying a distinct molecular identifier. Reads sharing molecular identifiers were discarded rather than binned into consensus sequences. MiTCR, with a Q25 quality threshold and the strictest error-elimination algorithm, was used for CDR3 identification, clonotype clustering and error correction. A nonparametric unseen species model using Euler transformation provided a lower-bound estimate of total TCR beta diversity. TCRdb ran its own pipeline on the public reads, namely fastp trimming at Q25 and MiXCR clone calling, and kept in-frame beta chains. For every CDR3 protein sequence, its rows merge into one entry that carries the most common genes and DNA. Here the V and J calls rest on TCRdb's processing, not on the authors' analysis. For this sample there are 1.4 million or so distinct CDR3 sequences; approximately 43% appear just once. The ten largest make up about 3.8% of the sample.

A distance of 3 bases separates the germline ends of V and J, which lose 1 base and 6 bases respectively. From its cysteine to its phenylalanine, the CDR3 spans 10 amino acids. The only DNA kept is the CDR3, 30 bases in frame from the first base. Based on the germline V gene (reference sequence), the CDR1 and CDR2 sequences are GTSNPN and SVGIG. The 39 donors, aged roughly 6 to 100 years, were systemically healthy Caucasian individuals from Russia. Each donor gave 9.5 to 10 milliliters of peripheral blood, drawn into EDTA-treated Vacutainer tubes. PBMCs were isolated by Ficoll-Paque density-gradient centrifugation, with at least 6 million obtained per sample. Total RNA was extracted from PBMCs with Trizol reagent, with at least 5.5 micrograms obtained per sample. Naive CD45RAhigh/CD27high T cell percentages were measured by flow cytometry on a PBMC aliquot from every donor.

The receptor chain draws on TRBV30 and TRBJ1-2; the D segment cannot be called with confidence. This clonotype was sampled from a woman aged 18 to 35 in good health. The specimen sequenced was blood. Here the CDR3 is given as CAWSGDGYTF. The nucleotide sequence is given as TGTGCCTGGAGTGGGGATGGCTACACCTTC.